The TCR beta chain described here comes from a study of ipilimumab plus nivolumab after autologous stem cell transplantation. Study overall: Patients received a median of 5 ipilimumab and roughly eight nivolumab doses. Both relapsed and primary refractory DLBCL were included.

Sequencing was performed with immunoSEQ multiplex PCR; in TCRdb, only in-frame clones are kept and a portion is missing. The sample shows roughly 86,000 clones, over 80% of them seen only once. The CDR3 consists of 15 residues. Trimming removed 0 bases at V and 0 bases at J, with 6 bases between. Germline CDR1 and CDR2: PRHDT and FYEKMQ (reference sequence). This rearrangement joins TRBV13 to TRBJ1-5, with D unclear. The sequence was obtained from a male donor with diffuse large B-cell lymphoma. Sequenced material: PBMCs, taken in a trial of ipilimumab plus nivolumab as post-transplant consolidation. The CDR3 sequence: CASSLGPNSNQPQHF. CDR3 sequence (DNA): TGTGCCAGCAGCTTAGGCCCGAATAGCAATCAGCCCCAGCATTTT.